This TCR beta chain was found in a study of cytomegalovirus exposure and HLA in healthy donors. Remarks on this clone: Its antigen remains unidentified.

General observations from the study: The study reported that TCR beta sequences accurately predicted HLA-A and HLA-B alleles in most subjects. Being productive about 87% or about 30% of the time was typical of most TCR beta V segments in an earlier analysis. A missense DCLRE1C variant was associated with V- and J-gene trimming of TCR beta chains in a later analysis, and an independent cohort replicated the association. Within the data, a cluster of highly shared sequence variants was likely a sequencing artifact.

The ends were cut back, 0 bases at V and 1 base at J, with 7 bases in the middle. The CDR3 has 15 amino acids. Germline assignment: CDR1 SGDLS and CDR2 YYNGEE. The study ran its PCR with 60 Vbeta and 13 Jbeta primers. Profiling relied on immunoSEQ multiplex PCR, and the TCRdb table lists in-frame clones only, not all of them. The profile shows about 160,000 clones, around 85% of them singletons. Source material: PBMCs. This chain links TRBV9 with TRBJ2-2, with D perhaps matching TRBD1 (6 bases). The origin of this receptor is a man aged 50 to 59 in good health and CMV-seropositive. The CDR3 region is CASSVGTVNTGELFF. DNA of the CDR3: TGTGCCAGCAGCGTAGGGACAGTGAACACCGGGGAGCTGTTTTTT.